This T cell receptor beta chain is from a study of identical twins. Study-wide findings and caveats: With abundant cord blood beta clonotypes, insertions were fewer; memory repertoires showed no such pattern.

As for this clonotype: Its specificity is not known.

The V end lost 1 base, the J end lost 0 bases, and 10 bases lay between the germline ends. CDR3 length equals 17 residues. Germline V CDR1 and CDR2: LGHDT, YNNKEL (reference sequence). All donors were healthy Caucasians. TCRdb recomputed calls from the 5' RACE reads with MiXCR, one row per CDR3 protein. The data contain roughly 470,000 distinct CDR3 sequences, around 15% of them singletons. Another study also made use of these data, one on yellow fever vaccine responses in identical twins. That report adds: A vaccine T cell response that seemed partly convergent and partly personalized was reported in twins.

The source of this sequence is a woman younger than 30 in good health. Specimen: CD4+ T cells sorted from blood. V usage is TRBV3-1 and J usage is TRBJ2-6; D remains unclear. CDR3 residues: CASSQARPGSGANVLTF. DNA of the CDR3: TGTGCCAGCAGCCAAGCACGCCCGGGCTCTGGGGCCAACGTCCTGACTTTC.